These 12 T cell receptor beta chains share one sample of origin, sequenced in a study of T cell responses to AZD1222 COVID-19 vaccine. Method: immunoSEQ multiplex PCR; TCRdb's copy keeps in-frame clones and lacks some. The table includes around 140,000 clones, over 90% detected once. The sample here was peripheral blood, taken on day 0 of AZD1222 vaccination. Receptors were obtained from an adult in good health.

This chain's CDR3 is CASKRGRERGDEQFF. The CDR3 bases are TGTGCCAGCAAAAGAGGGCGGGAGCGAGGAGATGAGCAGTTCTTC. This chain connects TRBV6-5 to TRBJ2-1; TRBD2 agrees at 7 bases. V lost 7 bases and J lost 8; bases outside the gene matches: 14. This CDR3 contains 15 residues. Germline V CDR1 and CDR2: MNHEY, SVGAGI.

For the CDR3, the DNA is TGTGCCAGCACCCCCCAGGGTCGGTTGGACACTGAAGCTTTCTTT. It specifies CASTPQGRLDTEAFF. The chain combines TRBV7-9 with TRBJ1-1; the D gene is possibly TRBD1 (5 bases). CDR3 length: 15 residues. Germline V lookup: CDR1 SEHNR, CDR2 FQNEAQ (reference sequence). The V end was cut by 7 bases, the J end by 3 bases, with 18 bases between. The full variable domain, its missing parts supplied by reference TRBV7-9 and TRBJ1-1, is DTGVSQNPRHKITKRGQNVTFRCDPISEHNRLYWYRQTLGQGPEFLTYFQNEAQLEKSRLLSDRFSAERPKGSFSTLEIQRTEQGDSAMYLCASTPQGRLDTEAFFGQGTRLTVV.

The rearrangement joins TRBV4-1 to TRBJ1-4; D is perhaps TRBD1 (6 bases). Looked up from germline, CDR1 is MGHRA and CDR2 is YSYEKL. The CDR3 runs 13 residues. Trimming removed 2 bases at V and 10 bases at J, with 11 bases between. CDR3 DNA sequence: TGCGCCAGCAGCCAATCGGGGGCAGTAAAACTGTTTTTT. Its protein product is CASSQSGAVKLFF.

This rearrangement joins TRBV10-3 to TRBJ1-2; D remains unclear. The CDR3 is 13 amino acids. Deletions cut 7 bases from V and 4 bases from J, with 13 bases between. The germline gives CDR1 ENHRY, CDR2 SYGVKD. Written as DNA, the CDR3 is TGTGCCATCAACCCTTCACCCTTCTATGGCTACACCTTC. This codes for CAINPSPFYGYTF.

This clone appeared a single time. The CDR3 protein is CASSFLEGNYGYTF. CDR3 nucleotides: TGTGCCAGCAGCTTTCTGGAGGGAAACTATGGCTACACCTTC. This rearrangement joins TRBV5-4 to TRBJ1-2; no reliable D call. Trimming took 2 bases from V and 2 from J, leaving 10 bases between them. The CDR3 totals 14 residues. From germline, CDR1 is SGHNT and CDR2 YYREEE (reference sequence).

The rearrangement links TRBV11-2 to TRBJ2-5; D may be TRBD2 (6 bases). Germline assignment: CDR1 SGHAT and CDR2 FQNNGV. The CDR3 consists of 16 residues. V was shortened by 0 bases and J by 1 base, with 12 bases between the two germline ends. The CDR3, as DNA: TGTGCCAGCAGCTTAGATTACGGGAGAGCCCAAGAGACCCAGTACTTC. This sequence encodes CASSLDYGRAQETQYF.

The rearrangement links TRBV6-5 to TRBJ1-2; unclear D gene. The V and J ends lost 4 bases and 4 bases respectively, with 7 bases between them. The germline CDR1 and CDR2 sequences are MNHEY and SVGAGI. The CDR3 contains 12 residues. The CDR3 bases are TGTGCCAGCAGTTCAGGCGGCTATGGCTACACCTTC. Its protein is CASSSGGYGYTF.

The CDR3 region is CASSLDSGLNEKLFF. The CDR3 DNA reads TGTGCCAGCAGCTTGGACAGCGGACTTAATGAAAAACTGTTTTTT. The gene calls are TRBV7-9 and TRBJ1-4; tentatively, D is TRBD1 (6 bases). The CDR3 is 15 residues long. V lost 3 bases and J lost 4, with 12 bases in between. The germline gives CDR1 SEHNR, CDR2 FQNEAQ (reference sequence). Combining the CDR3 with reference TRBV7-9 and TRBJ1-4 gives the whole variable domain DTGVSQNPRHKITKRGQNVTFRCDPISEHNRLYWYRQTLGQGPEFLTYFQNEAQLEKSRLLSDRFSAERPKGSFSTLEIQRTEQGDSAMYLCASSLDSGLNEKLFFGSGTQLSVL.

The chain employs TRBV28 and TRBJ1-2; the match to TRBD1 covers 7 bases. There are 14 residues in the CDR3. V shed 5 bases, J shed 8 bases, and the junction held 11 bases outside the gene matches. Germline lookup yields CDR1 MDHEN and CDR2 SYDVKM. The CDR3 here is CASSRQGSSFGYTF. The CDR3 DNA follows: TGTGCCAGCAGTCGACAGGGTTCTTCGTTCGGCTACACCTTC.

V is TRBV6-1 and J is TRBJ2-5; weak D call: TRBD2 (5 bases). Per germline, CDR1 MNHNS and CDR2 SASEGT. The CDR3 has 15 amino acids. V shed 3 bases and J shed 5 bases, with 16 bases lying between them. Here the CDR3 DNA reads TGTGCCAGCAGTGAGGAGCTGGCGGGCCGGGAGACCCAGTACTTC. Protein sequence: CASSEELAGRETQYF.

This rearrangement joins TRBV18 to TRBJ1-4; D is unclear. This CDR3 spans 15 amino acids. Trimming left V 2 bases short and J 6 bases short, with 13 bases between. Germline V gene data show CDR1 as KGHSH and CDR2 as LQKENI. CDR3 residues: CASSPGLTLHEKLFF. The CDR3 DNA reads TGTGCCAGCTCACCAGGATTAACCCTACATGAAAAACTGTTTTTT.

The chain uses TRBV7-8 and TRBJ2-1; TRBD1 matches at 8 bases. CDR1 and CDR2 (germline): SGHVS, FQNEAQ. This CDR3 has 16 amino acids. V gave up 5 bases and J gave up 0 bases; unmatched junction bases: 6. CDR3 residues: CASSQTGASSYNEQFF. The CDR3 DNA reads TGTGCCAGCAGCCAGACAGGGGCGAGCTCCTACAATGAGCAGTTCTTC.